The clone carrying this TCR beta chain has just one count. The germline V and J ends were trimmed by 6 bases and 7 bases, with 7 bases remaining between them. The CDR3 has 10 amino acids. CDR1 is DFQATT and CDR2 is SNEGSKA in the germline V gene (reference sequence). Using immunoSEQ multiplex PCR, the repertoire was profiled, and TCRdb retains in-frame clones only, with some absent. Of around 59,000 clones listed, roughly 86% are singletons. These data come from a study of OX40 agonist ivuxolimab in advanced cancers. Study-level background: Three patients showed partial responses: one hepatocellular carcinoma and two cutaneous melanoma cases.

The sample was CD4+ or CD8+ T cells sorted from blood, taken in a trial of the OX40 agonist ivuxolimab. This TCR came from an adult with an advanced solid tumor such as melanoma, head and neck, liver or kidney cancer. The V gene is TRBV20-1, the J gene TRBJ1-5; D gene ambiguous. For the CDR3, the DNA is TGCAGTGCCCTTGGGCAGCCCCAGCATTTT. Its translation: CSALGQPQHF.